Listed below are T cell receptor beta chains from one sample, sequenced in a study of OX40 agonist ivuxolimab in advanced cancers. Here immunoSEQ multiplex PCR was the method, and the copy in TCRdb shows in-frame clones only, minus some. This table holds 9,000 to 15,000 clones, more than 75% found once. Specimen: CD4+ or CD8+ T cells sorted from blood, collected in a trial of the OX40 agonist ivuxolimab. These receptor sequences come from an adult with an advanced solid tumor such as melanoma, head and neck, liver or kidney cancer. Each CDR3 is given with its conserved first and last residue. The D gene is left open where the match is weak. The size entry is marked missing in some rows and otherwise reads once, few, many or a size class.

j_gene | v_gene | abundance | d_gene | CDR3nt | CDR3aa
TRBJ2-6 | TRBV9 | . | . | TGTGCCAGCACCGGGGCCAGGTCTGGGGCCAACGTCCTGACTTTC | CASTGARSGANVLTF
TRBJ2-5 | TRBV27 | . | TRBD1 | TGTGCCAGCAGTCTGGGACAGCCTGAAGAGACCCAGTACTTC | CASSLGQPEETQYF
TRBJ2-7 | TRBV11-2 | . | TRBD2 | TGTGCCAGCAGCTTGGGGGGGACCCAACTATTTGCCTACGAGCAGTACTTC | CASSLGGTQLFAYEQYF
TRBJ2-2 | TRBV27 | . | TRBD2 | TGTGCCAGCAGTTTATTGCGGGAGTACGGGGAGCTGTTTTTT | CASSLLREYGELFF
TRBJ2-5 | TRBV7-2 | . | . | TGTGCCAGCAGCCCATCGACAGCAACCCAAGAGACCCAGTACTTC | CASSPSTATQETQYF
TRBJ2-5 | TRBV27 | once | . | TGTGCCAGCAGTTTAGGCGGGACCCCGGGAGAGACCCAGTACTTC | CASSLGGTPGETQYF
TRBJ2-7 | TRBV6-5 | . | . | TGTGCCAGTCCCCGGGAACGGGGTTCCTACGAGCAGTACTTC | CASPRERGSYEQYF
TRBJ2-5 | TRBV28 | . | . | TGTGCCAGCACCCCAGGCTCACTGCAAGAGACCCAGTACTTC | CASTPGSLQETQYF
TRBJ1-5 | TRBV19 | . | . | TGTGCCAGTAGTATAGTCCAGGGCCCCAATCAGCCCCAGCATTTT | CASSIVQGPNQPQHF
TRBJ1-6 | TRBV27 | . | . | TGTGCCAGCAGTTTAATCGGGAATTCACCCCTCCACTTT | CASSLIGNSPLHF
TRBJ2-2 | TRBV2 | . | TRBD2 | TGTGCCAGCAGCGGCAGAACGACTAGCGGGAACACCGGGGAGCTGTTTTTT | CASSGRTTSGNTGELFF
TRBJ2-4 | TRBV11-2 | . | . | TGTGCCAGCAGCTTGGGTTACGCCAAAAACATTCAGTACTTC | CASSLGYAKNIQYF
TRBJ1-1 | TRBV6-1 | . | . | TGTGCCAGCAGTGAAGCGTGGGCCGGCACTGAAGCTTTCTTT | CASSEAWAGTEAFF
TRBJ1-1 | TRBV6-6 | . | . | TGTGCCAGCAGCCTCTCGCCCCTGGACACTGAAGCTTTCTTT | CASSLSPLDTEAFF
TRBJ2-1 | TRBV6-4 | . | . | TGTGCCAGCAGTGACTCCGCCGGGAGTCGCCACAATGAGCAGTTCTTC | CASSDSAGSRHNEQFF
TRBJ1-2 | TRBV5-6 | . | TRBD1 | TGTGCCAGCAGCAATTTGGGGACAGGGGGCGTTTGGAACTATGGCTACACCTTC | CASSNLGTGGVWNYGYTF
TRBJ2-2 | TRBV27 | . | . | TGTGCCAGCAGTTCGTACACCGGGGAGCTGTTTTTT | CASSSYTGELFF
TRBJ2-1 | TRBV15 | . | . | TGTGCCACCAGCAGAGATACAAGGGACAATGAGCAGTTCTTC | CATSRDTRDNEQFF
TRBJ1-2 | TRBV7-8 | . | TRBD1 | TGTGCCAGCAGCTTGAGCACGGGACAGAGCTATGGCTACACCTTC | CASSLSTGQSYGYTF
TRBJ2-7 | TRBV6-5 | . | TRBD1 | TGTGCCAGCAGCTATGGGACAGGGGGTTACGAGCAGTACTTC | CASSYGTGGYEQYF
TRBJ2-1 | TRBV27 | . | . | TGTGCCAGCAGGCGGAGCGGGAATGAGCAGTTCTTC | CASRRSGNEQFF
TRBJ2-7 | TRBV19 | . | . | TGTGCCAGTAGTAACGGGGAGGATCCTATTTACGAGCAGTACTTC | CASSNGEDPIYEQYF
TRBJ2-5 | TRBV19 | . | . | TGTGCCAGTAGTGCCGGCACAGACCAAGAGACCCAGTACTTC | CASSAGTDQETQYF
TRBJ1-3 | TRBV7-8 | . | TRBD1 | TGTGCCAGCAGCTACGCGTCGGGACAGGGTGGAAACACCATATATTTT | CASSYASGQGGNTIYF
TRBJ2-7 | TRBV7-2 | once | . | TGTGCCAGCAGGCAGGTTTTGGGGGAGCAGTACTTC | CASRQVLGEQYF
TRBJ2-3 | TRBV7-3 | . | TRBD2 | TGTGCCAGCAGCTTATCGGGACTAGCGGGAGAAAATACGCAGTATTTT | CASSLSGLAGENTQYF
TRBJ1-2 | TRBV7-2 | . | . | TGTGCCAGCAGCTTAGGACACCTAACCGGAGGCTACACCTTC | CASSLGHLTGGYTF
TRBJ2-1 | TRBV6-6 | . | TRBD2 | TGTGCCAGCAGCTCCACCCCTAGCGGGAGTTTAAATGAGCAGTTCTTC | CASSSTPSGSLNEQFF
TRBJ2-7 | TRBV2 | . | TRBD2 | TGTGCCAGCATCCCACTAGCGGGAGTTGAGGAGCAGTACTTC | CASIPLAGVEEQYF
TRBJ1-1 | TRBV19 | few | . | TGTGCCAGTAGTCTCTATCACAGGGCTATGAACACTGAAGCTTTCTTT | CASSLYHRAMNTEAFF
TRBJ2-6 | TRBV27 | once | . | TGTGCCAGCAGCTCATACCTTACTGGGGCCAACGTCCTGACTTTC | CASSSYLTGANVLTF
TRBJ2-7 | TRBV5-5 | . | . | TGTGCCAGCAGCTTGCGCAGCTACGAGCAGTACTTC | CASSLRSYEQYF
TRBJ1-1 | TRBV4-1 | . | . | TGCGCCAGCAGCCAGGCGGACAGAAACACTGAAGCTTTCTTT | CASSQADRNTEAFF
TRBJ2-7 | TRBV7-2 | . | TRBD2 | TGTGCCAGCAGCTTAGGACGGCGGGAGGGGTCTGTTGAGCAGTACTTC | CASSLGRREGSVEQYF
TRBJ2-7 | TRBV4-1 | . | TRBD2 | TGCGCCAGCAGCCAAGTCGAGACTAGCGGGTTATACGAGCAGTACTTC | CASSQVETSGLYEQYF
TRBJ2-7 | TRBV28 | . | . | TGTGCCAGCAGTTCCTTATACTACGAGCAGTACTTC | CASSSLYYEQYF
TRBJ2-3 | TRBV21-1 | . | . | TGTGCCAGCAGCAAAAGACCGGGGGGGACAGATACGCAGTATTTT | CASSKRPGGTDTQYF
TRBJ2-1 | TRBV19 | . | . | TGTGCCAGTAGTATTGGCCGGACTACTGAGCAGTTCTTC | CASSIGRTTEQFF
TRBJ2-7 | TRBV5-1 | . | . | TGCGCCAGCAGCTTGGACCTAGCCTACGAGCAGTACTTC | CASSLDLAYEQYF
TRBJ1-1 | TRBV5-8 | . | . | TGTGCCAGCAGCTTGAGTGAAGCTTTCTTT | CASSLSEAFF
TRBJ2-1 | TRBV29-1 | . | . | TGCAGCGGAGCGCTCAACAATGAGCAGTTCTTC | CSGALNNEQFF
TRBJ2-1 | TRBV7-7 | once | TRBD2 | TGTGCTAGCAGCTTAGGCCTAGCGGGAGTACATGAGCAGTTCTTC | CASSLGLAGVHEQFF
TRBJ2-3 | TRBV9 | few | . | TGTGCCAGCAGCGTAGCTAGCTTCACAGATACGCAGTATTTT | CASSVASFTDTQYF
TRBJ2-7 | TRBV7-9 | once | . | TGTGCCAGCAGCTTAGCAGGACCGGCGGGATCCCCCTCCTACGAGCAGTACTTC | CASSLAGPAGSPSYEQYF
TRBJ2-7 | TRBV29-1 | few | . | TGCAGCGCTATGGGGGGGCTCTCCTACGAGCAGTACTTC | CSAMGGLSYEQYF